These T cell receptor beta chains were read from a single sample in a study of Ad26.COV2.S vaccination and SARS-CoV-2 variants. Assay: immunoSEQ multiplex PCR; the TCRdb copy retains only in-frame clones and omits some. The top ten hold under 5% of the sample, which has about 350,000 clones, about 92% seen once. The sequenced sample was peripheral blood, obtained after recovery from COVID-19. The receptors were gathered from a human donor who had recovered from COVID-19. Each CDR3 is given with its conserved first and last residue.

cdr3_length | j_call | v_call | cdr3_aa
16 | TRBJ2-2 | TRBV2 | CASSEALVGTTGELFF
15 | TRBJ2-4 | TRBV19 | CASSSPGGAKNIQYF
12 | TRBJ1-2 | TRBV6-5 | CASQDRDYGYTF
15 | TRBJ1-5 | TRBV15 | CATSRGRQGNQPQHF
16 | TRBJ2-3 | TRBV7-9 | CASSLEGGEGADTQYF
14 | TRBJ1-1 | TRBV7-8 | CASSSDRGNTEAFF
15 | TRBJ2-5 | TRBV5-1 | CASSALTLSQETQYF
13 | TRBJ2-5 | TRBV7-9 | CASSLGGVETQYF
14 | TRBJ1-1 | TRBV9 | CASSVGTVNTEAFF
15 | TRBJ2-1 | TRBV9 | CASSEDLGPRNEQFF
16 | TRBJ1-1 | TRBV14 | CASSPLAGGLNTEAFF
11 | TRBJ1-1 | TRBV6-2/TRBV6-3 | CASSSYTEAFF
13 | TRBJ2-5 | TRBV11-2 | CASSVGRQETQYF
15 | TRBJ1-5 | TRBV4-3 | CASSQGGVSGQPQHF
15 | TRBJ1-2 | TRBV2 | CASSRRDFSNYGYTF
14 | TRBJ2-7 | TRBV29-1 | CSVEDRNDSYEQYF
15 | TRBJ2-3 | TRBV7-9 | CASSLRGRDTDTQYF
16 | TRBJ1-1 | TRBV19 | CASSTRQGGRNTEAFF
14 | TRBJ1-1 | TRBV13 | CASSPGRGAIEAFF
12 | TRBJ1-2 | TRBV29-1 | CSVVGGNYGYTF
15 | TRBJ2-5 | TRBV5-1 | CASSYRTGIQETQYF
16 | TRBJ2-4 | TRBV3-1/TRBV3-2 | CASSHSQGIAKNIQYF
14 | TRBJ1-6 | TRBV6-5 | CASTATGDNSPLHF
14 | TRBJ2-7 | TRBV5-1 | CASSLGQGGSEQYF
15 | TRBJ1-1 | TRBV14 | CASSQQGARTTEAFF
15 | TRBJ2-7 | TRBV6-2/TRBV6-3 | CASTPATGGGYEQYF
13 | TRBJ1-4 | TRBV5-6 | CASGRETNEKLFF
12 | TRBJ1-1 | TRBV3-1/TRBV3-2 | CASSQGGLEAFF
17 | TRBJ2-7 | TRBV6-6 | CASSPTTGIPPTYEQYF
14 | TRBJ2-5 | TRBV7-6 | CASSRSGGAETQYF
15 | TRBJ1-3 | TRBV5-1 | CASREQALSGNTIYF
13 | TRBJ1-2 | TRBV7-9 | CASSLSLNYGYTF
15 | TRBJ1-3 | TRBV7-2 | CASSSMGGGGNTIYF
16 | TRBJ2-5 | TRBV6-4 | CASRRLAGGVGETQYF
11 | TRBJ2-1 | TRBV29-1 | CSVGNTDEQFF
12 | TRBJ1-1 | TRBV29-1 | CSVEDTVTGAFF
14 | TRBJ2-7 | TRBV6-5 | CASTGEGVSYEQYF
15 | TRBJ1-5 | TRBV6-5 | CASSSDRGLGQPQHF
17 | TRBJ1-4 | TRBV19 | CASTGFEKRTTNEKLFF
15 | TRBJ2-2 | TRBV2 | CARKSGAVNTGELFF
16 | TRBJ1-1 | TRBV7-2 | CASSLARQGGNTEAFF
14 | TRBJ2-7 | TRBV11-2 | CASSSYPDGYEQYF
14 | TRBJ2-1 | TRBV5-4 | CASSRPGQGNEQFF
16 | TRBJ2-5 | TRBV5-6 | CASSLASGGTQETQYF
18 | TRBJ2-4 | TRBV12-5 | CASGLGDRVFRAKNIQYF
15 | TRBJ1-1 | TRBV5-1 | CASSLERGVNTEAFF
14 | TRBJ2-2 | TRBV9 | CASSVAWRSGELFF
18 | TRBJ2-4 | TRBV21-1 | CASSKVTGTGVAKNIQYF
15 | TRBJ2-7 | TRBV9 | CASSPPGGGTYEQYF
16 | TRBJ2-1 | TRBV5-1 | CASSGVAGASYNEQFF
15 | TRBJ2-3 | TRBV27 | CASSLQGARPDTQYF
13 | TRBJ2-5 | TRBV7-8 | CASSLDSQETQYF
15 | TRBJ2-3 | TRBV4-3 | CASSLDRGGTDTQYF